These 14 T cell receptor beta chains share one sample of origin, sequenced in a study of blood T cell repertoires in COVID-19. Sequenced by immunoSEQ multiplex PCR; TCRdb stores in-frame clones only, minus some. The sample records 110,000 or so clones, more than 60% being singletons. Sequencing input: peripheral blood. The receptor set was obtained from a man between 45 and 60 years old with acute or convalescent COVID-19.

The chain joins TRBV18 to TRBJ1-5; 9 bases fit TRBD1. Per the germline V gene, CDR1 is KGHSH and CDR2 is LQKENI. The CDR3 is 13 residues long. V trimming: 3 bases; J trimming: 6 bases; junction bases outside the gene matches: 0. CDR3: CASSPGQGQPQHF. CDR3 coding DNA: TGTGCCAGCTCACCGGGACAGGGTCAGCCCCAGCATTTT. The full variable domain, completed using reference TRBV18 and TRBJ1-5, is NAGVMQNPRHLVRRRGQEARLRCSPMKGHSHVYWYRQLPEEGLKFMVYLQKENIIDESGMPKERFSAEFPKEGPSILRIQQVVRGDSAAYFCASSPGQGQPQHFGDGTRLSIL.

V and J are TRBV6-4 and TRBJ1-5; weak D call: TRBD1 (5 bases). Trimming removed 1 base at V and 2 bases at J, with 12 bases between. Germline V gene data show CDR1 as MRHNA and CDR2 as SNTAGT. The CDR3 runs to 16 residues. DNA for the CDR3: TGTGCCAGCAGTGACTACTCAGGGTCCGGCAATCAGCCCCAGCATTTT. This encodes CASSDYSGSGNQPQHF.

As to this clone: Other DNA sequences within the sample encode an identical CDR3. The chain has TRBV9 and TRBJ1-4, with TRBD1 as a possible D gene (6 bases). The germline V gene has CDR1 SGDLS and CDR2 YYNGEE. The CDR3 covers 13 residues. The V end lost 4 bases, the J end lost 7 bases, and 11 bases lay between the germline ends. The CDR3 here is CASSTGRGEKLFF. CDR3 DNA sequence: TGTGCCAGCAGCACAGGGCGAGGTGAAAAACTGTTTTTT.

The chain joins TRBV5-1 to TRBJ2-1; 8 bases are a match to TRBD2. The CDR3 extends over 15 amino acids. Germline CDR1 and CDR2: SGHRS and YFSETQ. The V gene end was trimmed by 0 bases and the J gene end by 8 bases; junction bases not matched to a gene: 7. CDR3 sequence (DNA): TGCGCCAGCAGCTTGGAACGGGGGGGCGACGATGAGCAGTTCTTC. As protein: CASSLERGGDDEQFF.

V is TRBV7-2 and J is TRBJ2-2; tentative D call: TRBD2 (7 bases). CDR1 is SGHTA, CDR2 FQGNSA, per germline. V was clipped by 8 bases and J by 2 bases, with 12 bases between them. The CDR3 spans 14 residues. This CDR3 reads CASWGGLNTGELFF. CDR3 sequence (DNA): TGTGCCAGCTGGGGGGGGCTAAACACCGGGGAGCTGTTTTTT.

V is TRBV3-1 (or the pseudogene TRBV3-2) and J is TRBJ1-1, with D tentatively TRBD1 (5 bases). Trimming took 2 bases from V and 5 from J, leaving 15 bases between them. CDR1 and CDR2 from the germline V gene are LGHDT and YNNKEL (reference sequence). The CDR3 extends over 15 amino acids. The CDR3 loop is CASSQRGGMSTEAFF. Written as DNA, the CDR3 is TGTGCCAGCAGCCAACGCGGGGGGATGAGTACTGAAGCTTTCTTT.

V gene TRBV18 combines with J gene TRBJ1-1; 10 bases line up with TRBD1. Germline CDR1 and CDR2: KGHSH and LQKENI. The J segment lost 4 bases and the V segment lost 6 bases, leaving 14 bases of the junction unmatched. This CDR3 comprises 17 residues. CDR3 bases: TGTGCCAGCTCCTCCGTCGGGACAGGGGACATCGGCACTGAAGCTTTCTTT. Translated: CASSSVGTGDIGTEAFF.

J is TRBJ1-2 and V is TRBV27, with D possibly being TRBD1 (6 bases). The germline V gene has CDR1 MNHEY and CDR2 SMNVEV (reference sequence). The length of the CDR3 is 14 residues. V was trimmed by 6 bases and J by 8 bases, leaving 19 bases between them. CDR3: CASSQAAAGEGYTF. Here the CDR3 DNA reads TGTGCCAGCAGCCAAGCCGCCGCAGGGGAAGGCTACACCTTC.

The gene calls are TRBV6-5 and TRBJ2-1, with TRBD2 as a possible D gene (6 bases). This CDR3 is 15 amino acids long. The germline V and J ends were trimmed by 7 bases and 6 bases, with 19 bases remaining between them. CDR1 and CDR2 (germline): MNHEY, SVGAGI. CDR3 region: CASILEVGGSNEQFF. The CDR3 region has the DNA TGTGCCAGCATATTGGAGGTGGGGGGAAGCAATGAGCAGTTCTTC.

The chain uses TRBV15 and TRBJ2-3; no firm D call. Germline-derived CDR1 and CDR2 are LNHNV and YYDKDF (reference sequence). This CDR3 is 12 amino acids long. V gave up 1 base and J gave up 3 bases, with 2 bases separating them. In nucleotides, the CDR3 is TGTGCCACCAGCAGAGCAACAGATACGCAGTATTTT. Its protein product is CATSRATDTQYF.

The chain has TRBV25-1 and TRBJ2-7, with a tentative D call TRBD2 (6 bases). The germline CDR1 and CDR2 sequences are MGHDK and SYGVNS. The V gene lost 8 bases and the J gene lost 2 bases, with 10 bases spanning the gap. There are 12 residues in the CDR3. Here the CDR3 DNA reads TGTGCCAGCCGGAGGGAGACCTACGAGCAGTACTTC. It codes for CASRRETYEQYF.

The gene calls are TRBV5-1 and TRBJ1-2; TRBD1 aligns across 8 bases. With 4 bases clipped from V and 6 bases from J, the junction kept 8 bases outside the gene matches. CDR3 length equals 14 residues. CDR1 is SGHRS and CDR2 is YFSETQ in the germline V gene. CDR3 sequence: CASSTTGAGNGYTF. The CDR3 DNA follows: TGCGCCAGCAGCACGACAGGGGCGGGGAATGGCTACACCTTC.

V gene TRBV7-2 combines with J gene TRBJ1-2, with 7 bases matching TRBD1. The trim removed 6 bases at V and 4 bases at J, leaving 5 bases unmatched. CDR3 length: 13 amino acids. Germline V gene data show CDR1 as SGHTA and CDR2 as FQGNSA. The CDR3: CASRRQGPYGYTF. The CDR3 DNA sequence: TGTGCCAGCAGAAGACAGGGTCCCTATGGCTACACCTTC.

V gene TRBV6-5 combines with J gene TRBJ1-1; TRBD1 agrees at 7 bases. Germline values: CDR1 MNHEY, CDR2 SVGAGI. The junction had 6 bases not matched to a gene; V was cut back by 6 bases and J by 8 bases. This CDR3 contains 12 residues. CDR3 loop: CASRTGSSEAFF. The CDR3 DNA follows: TGTGCCAGCAGGACAGGGTCCTCGGAAGCTTTCTTT.